The TCR beta chain under discussion was sequenced for a study of T cell repertoires in cytomegalovirus infection. Using its own MiXCR run on the reads, TCRdb lists one record per CDR3 protein. The table shows some 450,000 distinct CDR3 sequences, with about a third occurring only once. Sequencing was done on a sample of PBMCs. This receptor was obtained from a human donor in good health (CMV status not recorded). Some clones in this sample may be carry-over from other donors' samples.

This CDR3 reads CASSPSDRGIYEQYF. DNA of the CDR3: TGTGCCAGCAGCCCCTCGGACAGGGGGATCTACGAGCAGTACTTC. The chain carries TRBV7-4 and TRBJ2-7, with TRBD1 matching 10 bases. Trimming took 5 bases from V and 3 from J; bases not matched to a gene: 7. CDR1 and CDR2 (germline): SGHVT, SQSDAQ. The CDR3 sequence is 15 residues long.